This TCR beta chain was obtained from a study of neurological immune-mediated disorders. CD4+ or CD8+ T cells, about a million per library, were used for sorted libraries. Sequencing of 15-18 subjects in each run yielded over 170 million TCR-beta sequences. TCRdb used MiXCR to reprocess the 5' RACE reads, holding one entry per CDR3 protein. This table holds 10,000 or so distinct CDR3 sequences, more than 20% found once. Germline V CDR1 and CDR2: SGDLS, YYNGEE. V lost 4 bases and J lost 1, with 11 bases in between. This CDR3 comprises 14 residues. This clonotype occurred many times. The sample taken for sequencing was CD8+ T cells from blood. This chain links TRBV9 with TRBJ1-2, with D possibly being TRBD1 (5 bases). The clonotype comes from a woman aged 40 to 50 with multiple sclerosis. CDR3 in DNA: TGTGCCAGCAGCCCCGGGGGGTTTAACTATGGCTACACCTTC. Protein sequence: CASSPGGFNYGYTF.